The text below deals with one T cell receptor (beta chain). Its antigen remains unidentified. Division of CD4+ cells produced a CD45RA+ naive subset and a CD45RA-negative memory subset. The entry originates in a study of shared clonotypes between healthy human individuals. The run depth of the assay was deep. The data were produced by immunoSEQ multiplex PCR, yet TCRdb's version contains in-frame clones alone and is incomplete. The table shows approximately 1,000,000 clones, with around three quarters occurring only once. General study results and limits: Some naive CD4 clonotypes, about 5.5%, turned up in common across several donors.

CDR1 is SQVTM and CDR2 is ANQGSEA in the germline V gene. The CDR3 has 13 residues. V was cut by 6 bases and J by 7 bases, with 19 bases left in between. The source material was memory CD4+ T cells from PBMCs. The subset: CD45RA-negative fraction. The chain employs TRBV29-1 and TRBJ2-7; no definite D call. The sequence was obtained from a man younger than 35 in good health. Some clones in this sample may be carry-over from other donors' samples. The CDR3 is CSVQRTSNYEQYF. The DNA of the CDR3 is TGCAGCGTGCAACGGACCAGCAATTATGAGCAGTACTTC.